The T cell receptor beta chain under discussion was sequenced for a study of siplizumab effects on memory and regulatory T cells (dated by TCRdb to 2018 to 2020). Some background on the complete study: The effect of the anti-CD2 antibody siplizumab on alloreactive T-cell subsets was examined in allogeneic mixed lymphocyte reactions constructed from human PBMCs. Study-wide conclusions, independent of this receptor: Whether proliferating Tregs from siplizumab cultures were suppressive was not functionally confirmed. Greater diversity appeared to be present in unstimulated naive T cells than in memory T cells, and a substantial contribution to the alloresponse seemed to be made by naive cells. In reactions with siplizumab, an average of about 62% of mappable alloreactive CD4+ clones were Treg-derived, compared with roughly 26% in control reactions. The cumulative frequency of alloreactive sequences traceable to unstimulated CD4+ memory T cells was significantly reduced by siplizumab. About 80-97% of proliferating CD4+ or CD8+ clones could not be given a naive or memory phenotype. Sequences below about 10^-5 frequency were poorly captured, so only a minor fraction of alloreactive clones could be mapped to unstimulated subsets.

Spanning cysteine to phenylalanine, the CDR3 consists of 14 amino acids. Just the 42-base CDR3 DNA is kept, in frame starting at base 1. V is shortened by 5 bases, J by 3 bases, and the region joining them spans 11 bases. CDR1 SEHNR and CDR2 FQNEAQ were looked up in the germline V gene (reference sequence). Additional sequencing covered unstimulated subsets from a few donor pairs, namely CD8+ effector memory, CD4+ naive, CD8+ TEMRA, CD4+ memory and CD8+ naive. Sorted unstimulated T cells and proliferating T cells recovered from mixed lymphocyte reactions underwent TCRbeta CDR3 sequencing. Fresh whole blood from ten HLA-typed healthy donors served as the source for isolating PBMCs. In the case of this clone: Which antigen it targets is not known. Base qualities are not recorded, but no much larger clone differs from it by a single base.

To prepare the library, the immunoSEQ multiplex PCR assay was applied. About 10^5 TCR templates per sample were assayed by the deep sequencing platform. Genomic DNA extracted from sorted T cells was used for TCRbeta CDR3 sequencing. The authors' pipeline ran thus. Clonal analysis of TCRbeta CDR3 data was done in the R programming language. Alloreactive CD4+ and CD8+ clones were defined by comparing unstimulated samples with post-reaction CFSE-low samples. Regulatory or non-regulatory origin was assigned to alloreactive CD4+ clones by matching of sequences to sorted unstimulated Treg and non-Treg repertoires. TCRdb's version of the immuneACCESS table is confined to in-frame rearrangements and falls short of the full clone set. An unresolved V gene accounts for under half of the shortfall where checked; the remainder is of unknown origin. V and J calls plus clone size are reproduced from that table; the DNA served to infer D and trimming. This sample comprises tens of thousands of clones, around 97% of them detected only once. The ten biggest clones cover around 1% of the sample.

The clonotype was recovered from a human donor in good health. The chain employs TRBV7-9 and TRBJ2-4; the D gene assignment is ambiguous. Input material: naive CD8+ T cells sorted from blood. Per the publication, the cell subset or site label means: unstimulated naive T cells. The sequenced DNA is TGTGCCAGCAGCCACGGAAGGGACAAAAACATTCAGTACTTC. Translated, this is CASSHGRDKNIQYF.